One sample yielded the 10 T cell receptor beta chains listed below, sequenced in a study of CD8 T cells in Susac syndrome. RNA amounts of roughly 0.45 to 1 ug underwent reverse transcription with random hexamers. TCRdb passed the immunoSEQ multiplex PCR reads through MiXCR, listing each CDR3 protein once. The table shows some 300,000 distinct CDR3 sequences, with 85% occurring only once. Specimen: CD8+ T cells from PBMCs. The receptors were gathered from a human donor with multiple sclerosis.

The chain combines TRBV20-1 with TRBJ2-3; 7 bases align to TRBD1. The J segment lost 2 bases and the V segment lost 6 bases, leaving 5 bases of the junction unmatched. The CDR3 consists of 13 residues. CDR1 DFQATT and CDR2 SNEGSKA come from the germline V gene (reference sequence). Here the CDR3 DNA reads TGCAGTGCCAGGGACAGACCCACAGATACGCAGTATTTT. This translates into CSARDRPTDTQYF.

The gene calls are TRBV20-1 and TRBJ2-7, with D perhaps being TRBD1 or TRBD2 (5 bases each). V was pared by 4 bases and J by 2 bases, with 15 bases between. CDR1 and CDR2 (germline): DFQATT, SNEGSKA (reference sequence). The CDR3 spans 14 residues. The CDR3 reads CSAIGREITYEQYF. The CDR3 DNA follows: TGCAGTGCTATTGGCAGGGAGATTACCTACGAGCAGTACTTC.

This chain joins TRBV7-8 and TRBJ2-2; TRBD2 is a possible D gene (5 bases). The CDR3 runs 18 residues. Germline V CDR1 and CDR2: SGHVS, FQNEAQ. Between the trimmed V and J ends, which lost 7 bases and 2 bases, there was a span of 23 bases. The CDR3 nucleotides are TGTGCCAGCACCTATGAGACTCCCGCGCTAGCCAACACCGGGGAGCTGTTTTTT. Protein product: CASTYETPALANTGELFF.

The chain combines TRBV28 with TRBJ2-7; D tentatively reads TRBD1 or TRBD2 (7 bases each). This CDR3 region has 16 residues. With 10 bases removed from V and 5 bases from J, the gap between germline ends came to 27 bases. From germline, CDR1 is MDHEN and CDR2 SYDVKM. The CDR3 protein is CATSHPQGGGGDEQYF. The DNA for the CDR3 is TGTGCCACCAGCCATCCGCAGGGGGGGGGAGGGGACGAGCAGTACTTC.

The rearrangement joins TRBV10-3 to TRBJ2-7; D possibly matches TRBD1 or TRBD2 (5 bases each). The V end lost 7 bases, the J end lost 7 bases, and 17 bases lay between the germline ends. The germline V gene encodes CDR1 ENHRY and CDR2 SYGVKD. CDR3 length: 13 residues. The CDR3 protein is CAITRQRTREQYF. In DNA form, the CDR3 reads TGTGCCATCACCCGCCAGCGGACAAGGGAGCAGTACTTC.

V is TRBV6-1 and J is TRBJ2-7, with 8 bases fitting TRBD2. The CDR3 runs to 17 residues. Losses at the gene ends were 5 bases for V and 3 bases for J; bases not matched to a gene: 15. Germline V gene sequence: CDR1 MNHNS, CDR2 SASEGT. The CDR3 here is CASSPSGRRFLSYEQYF. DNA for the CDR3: TGTGCCAGCAGTCCCAGCGGGAGAAGGTTCCTGAGCTACGAGCAGTACTTC.

As DNA, the CDR3 is TGTGCCAGCAGCTTAGATCTGGGCGTGGGTGGTCAGCCCCAGCATTTT. Its translation: CASSLDLGVGGQPQHF. V and J are TRBV7-2 and TRBJ1-5; D is undetermined. Trimming removed 1 base from V and 6 bases from J, with 16 bases in between. CDR3 length equals 16 residues. CDR1 and CDR2 from the germline V gene are SGHTA and FQGNSA.

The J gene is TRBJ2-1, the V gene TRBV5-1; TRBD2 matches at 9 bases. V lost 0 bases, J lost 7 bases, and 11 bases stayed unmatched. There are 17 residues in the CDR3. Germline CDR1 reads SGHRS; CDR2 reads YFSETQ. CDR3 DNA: TGCGCCAGCAGCTTGGCCTTTGCGGGAGGGCCCAGGAATGAGCAGTTCTTC. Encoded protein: CASSLAFAGGPRNEQFF.

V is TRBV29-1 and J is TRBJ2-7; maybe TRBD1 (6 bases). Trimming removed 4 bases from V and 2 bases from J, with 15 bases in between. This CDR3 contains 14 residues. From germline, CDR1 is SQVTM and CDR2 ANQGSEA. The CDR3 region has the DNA TGCAGCGTTGTGGGGGCAGGGGCTACCTACGAGCAGTACTTC. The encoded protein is CSVVGAGATYEQYF.

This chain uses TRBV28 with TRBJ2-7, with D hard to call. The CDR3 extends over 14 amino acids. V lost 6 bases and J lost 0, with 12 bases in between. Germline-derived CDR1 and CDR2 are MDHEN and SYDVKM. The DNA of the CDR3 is TGTGCCAGCAGACGAAAGGGCCCCTCCTACGAGCAGTACTTC. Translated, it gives CASRRKGPSYEQYF.